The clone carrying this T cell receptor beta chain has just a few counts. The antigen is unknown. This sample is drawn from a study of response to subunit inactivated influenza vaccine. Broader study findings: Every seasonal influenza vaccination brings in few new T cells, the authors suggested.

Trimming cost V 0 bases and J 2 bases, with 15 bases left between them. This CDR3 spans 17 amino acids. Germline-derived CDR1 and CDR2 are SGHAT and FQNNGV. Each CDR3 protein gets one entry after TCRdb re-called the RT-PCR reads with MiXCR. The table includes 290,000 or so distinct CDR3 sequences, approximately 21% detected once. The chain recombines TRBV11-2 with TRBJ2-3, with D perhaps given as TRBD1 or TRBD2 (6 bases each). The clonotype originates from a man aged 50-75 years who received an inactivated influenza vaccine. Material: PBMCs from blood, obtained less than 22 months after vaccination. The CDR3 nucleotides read TGTGCCAGCAGCTTAGATCTAGGGGGGTTCGCCACAGATACGCAGTATTTT. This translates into CASSLDLGGFATDTQYF.